This TCR beta chain was identified during a study of cytomegalovirus exposure and HLA in healthy donors. Study summary: Among around 180 million T cells, an earlier analysis found 95 million to 140 million unique TCR beta sequences.

This clone came up once. Its specificity is not known. This CDR3 has 18 residues. Trimming left V 7 bases short and J 6 bases short, with 27 bases between. From germline, CDR1 is SEHNR and CDR2 FQNEAQ (reference sequence). The study, taken as a whole, reports: Reported performance of the classifier showed diagnosis of cytomegalovirus status with high specificity and sensitivity.

The PCR ran on 60 Vbeta and 13 Jbeta primers. This table comes from immunoSEQ multiplex PCR, and its TCRdb copy is limited to in-frame clones, with some not included. The sample lists some 180,000 clones, roughly 80% occurring once. What was sequenced was PBMCs. The TCR originated in a girl aged 5-17 years in good health and CMV-seropositive. This chain joins TRBV7-9 and TRBJ2-2, with D tentatively TRBD1 (6 bases). The DNA of the CDR3 is TGTGCCAGCACTCCGGACAGAGAAAGGACAGTTCGCCCCGGGGAGCTGTTTTTT. Protein: CASTPDRERTVRPGELFF.